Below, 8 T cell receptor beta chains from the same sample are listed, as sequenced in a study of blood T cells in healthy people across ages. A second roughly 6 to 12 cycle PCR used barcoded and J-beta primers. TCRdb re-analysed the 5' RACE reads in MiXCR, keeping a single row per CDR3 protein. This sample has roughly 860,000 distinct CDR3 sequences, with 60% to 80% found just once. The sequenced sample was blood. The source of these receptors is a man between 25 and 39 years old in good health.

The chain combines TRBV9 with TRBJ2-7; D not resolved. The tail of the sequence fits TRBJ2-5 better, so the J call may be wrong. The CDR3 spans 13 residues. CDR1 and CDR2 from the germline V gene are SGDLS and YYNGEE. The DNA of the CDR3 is TGTGCCAGCAGCGGAGACTCCTCCCGGACCCAGTACTTC. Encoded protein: CASSGDSSRTQYF.

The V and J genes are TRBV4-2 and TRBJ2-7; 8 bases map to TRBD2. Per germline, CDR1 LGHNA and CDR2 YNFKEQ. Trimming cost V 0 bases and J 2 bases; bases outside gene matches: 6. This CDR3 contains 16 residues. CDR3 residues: CASSQDFSGDTYEQYF. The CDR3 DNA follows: TGTGCCAGCAGCCAAGATTTTAGCGGGGATACCTACGAGCAGTACTTC.

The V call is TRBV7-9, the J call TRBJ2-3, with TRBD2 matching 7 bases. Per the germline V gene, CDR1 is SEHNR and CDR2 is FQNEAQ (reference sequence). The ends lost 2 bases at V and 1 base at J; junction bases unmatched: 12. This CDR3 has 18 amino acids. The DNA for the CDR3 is TGTGCCAGCAGCTTACGTTCGACTAGCCATCCTGGCACAGATACGCAGTATTTT. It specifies CASSLRSTSHPGTDTQYF.

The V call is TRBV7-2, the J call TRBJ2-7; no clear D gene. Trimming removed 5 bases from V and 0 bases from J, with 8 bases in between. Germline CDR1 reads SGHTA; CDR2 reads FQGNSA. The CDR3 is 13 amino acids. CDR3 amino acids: CASSARVSYEQYF. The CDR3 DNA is TGTGCCAGCAGCGCACGGGTCTCCTACGAGCAGTACTTC.

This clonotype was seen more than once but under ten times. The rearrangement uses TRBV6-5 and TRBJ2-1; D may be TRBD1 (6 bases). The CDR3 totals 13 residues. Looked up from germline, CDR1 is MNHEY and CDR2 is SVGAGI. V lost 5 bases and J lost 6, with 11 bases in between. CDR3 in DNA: TGTGCCAGCAGTAGGGGGACGGGCAATGAGCAGTTCTTC. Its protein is CASSRGTGNEQFF.

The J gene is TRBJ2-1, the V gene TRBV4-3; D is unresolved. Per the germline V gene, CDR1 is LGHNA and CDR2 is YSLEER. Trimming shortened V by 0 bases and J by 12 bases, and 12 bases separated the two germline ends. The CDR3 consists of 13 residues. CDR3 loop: CASSQEPPAPQFF. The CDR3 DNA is TGCGCCAGCAGCCAAGAACCCCCGGCACCGCAGTTCTTC.

The CDR3: CASSDHQNSPLHF. CDR3 in DNA: TGTGCCAGCAGTGATCACCAAAATTCACCCCTCCACTTT. This chain joins TRBV12-3 or TRBV12-4 and TRBJ1-6; D remains ambiguous. Trimming took off 5 bases at V and 7 bases at J, with 9 bases between the two ends. The CDR3 spans 13 residues.

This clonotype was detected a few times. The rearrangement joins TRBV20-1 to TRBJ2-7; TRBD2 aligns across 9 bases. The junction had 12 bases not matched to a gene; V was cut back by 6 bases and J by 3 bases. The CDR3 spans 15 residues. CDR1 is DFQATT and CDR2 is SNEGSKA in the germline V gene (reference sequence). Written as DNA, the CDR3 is TGCAGTGCACAGATGCCCCTAGCGGGAATCTACGAGCAGTACTTC. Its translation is CSAQMPLAGIYEQYF.